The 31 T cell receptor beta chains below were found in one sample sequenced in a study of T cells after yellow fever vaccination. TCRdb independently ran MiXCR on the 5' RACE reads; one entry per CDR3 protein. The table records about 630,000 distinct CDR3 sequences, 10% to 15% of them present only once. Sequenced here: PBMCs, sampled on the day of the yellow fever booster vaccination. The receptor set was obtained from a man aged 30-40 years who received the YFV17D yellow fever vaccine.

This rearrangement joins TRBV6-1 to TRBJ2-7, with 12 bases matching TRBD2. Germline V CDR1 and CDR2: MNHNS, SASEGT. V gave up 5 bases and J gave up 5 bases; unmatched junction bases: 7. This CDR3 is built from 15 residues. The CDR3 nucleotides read TGTGCCAGCAGTCAGACTAGCGGGAGTACCCACGAGCAGTACTTC. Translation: CASSQTSGSTHEQYF.

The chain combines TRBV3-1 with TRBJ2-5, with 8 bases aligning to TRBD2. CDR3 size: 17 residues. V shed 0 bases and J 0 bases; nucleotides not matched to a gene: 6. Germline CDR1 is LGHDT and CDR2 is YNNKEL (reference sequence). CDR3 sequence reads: CASSQERREGYQETQYF. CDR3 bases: TGTGCCAGCAGCCAAGAGCGACGGGAGGGGTACCAAGAGACCCAGTACTTC.

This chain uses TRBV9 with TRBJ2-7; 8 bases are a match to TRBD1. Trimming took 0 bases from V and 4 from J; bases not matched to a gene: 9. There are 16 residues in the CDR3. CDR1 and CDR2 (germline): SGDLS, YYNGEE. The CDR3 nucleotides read TGTGCCAGCAGCGTAGACCCCGGACAGGGTACGTACGAGCAGTACTTC. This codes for CASSVDPGQGTYEQYF.

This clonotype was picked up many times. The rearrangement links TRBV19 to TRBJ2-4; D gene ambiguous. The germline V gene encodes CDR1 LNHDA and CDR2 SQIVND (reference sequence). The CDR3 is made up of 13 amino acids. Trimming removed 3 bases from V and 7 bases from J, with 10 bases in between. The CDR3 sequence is CASSMGNGNIQYF. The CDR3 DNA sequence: TGTGCCAGTAGTATGGGGAACGGCAACATTCAGTACTTC.

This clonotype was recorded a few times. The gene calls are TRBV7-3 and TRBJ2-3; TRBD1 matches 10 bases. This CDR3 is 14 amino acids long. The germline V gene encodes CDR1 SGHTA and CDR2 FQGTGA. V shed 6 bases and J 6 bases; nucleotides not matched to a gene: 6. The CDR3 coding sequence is TGTGCCAGCAGTCCCGGGACAGGGGCGGATACGCAGTATTTT. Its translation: CASSPGTGADTQYF. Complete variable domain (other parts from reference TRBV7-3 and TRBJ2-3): GAGVSQTPSNKVTEKGKYVELRCDPISGHTALYWYRQSLGQGPEFLIYFQGTGAADDSGLPNDRFFAVRPEGSVSTLKIQRTERGDSAVYLCASSPGTGADTQYFGPGTRLTVL.

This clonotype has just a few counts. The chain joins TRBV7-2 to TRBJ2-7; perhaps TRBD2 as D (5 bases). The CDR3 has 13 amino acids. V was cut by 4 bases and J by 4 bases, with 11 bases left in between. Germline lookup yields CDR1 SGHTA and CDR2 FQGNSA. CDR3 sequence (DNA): TGTGCCAGCAGCTCAACTAGTGTGTACGAGCAGTACTTC. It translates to CASSSTSVYEQYF. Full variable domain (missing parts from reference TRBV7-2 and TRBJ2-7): GAGVSQSPSNKVTEKGKDVELRCDPISGHTALYWYRQSLGQGLEFLIYFQGNSAPDKSGLPSDRFSAERTGGSVSTLTIQRTQQEDSAVYLCASSSTSVYEQYFGPGTRLTVT.

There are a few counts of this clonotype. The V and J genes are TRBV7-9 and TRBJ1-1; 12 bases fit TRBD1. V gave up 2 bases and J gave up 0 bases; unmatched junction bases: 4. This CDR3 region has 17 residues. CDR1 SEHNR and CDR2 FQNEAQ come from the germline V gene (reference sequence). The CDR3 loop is CASSLSGTGGMNTEAFF. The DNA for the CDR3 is TGTGCCAGCAGCTTAAGTGGGACAGGGGGCATGAACACTGAAGCTTTCTTT.

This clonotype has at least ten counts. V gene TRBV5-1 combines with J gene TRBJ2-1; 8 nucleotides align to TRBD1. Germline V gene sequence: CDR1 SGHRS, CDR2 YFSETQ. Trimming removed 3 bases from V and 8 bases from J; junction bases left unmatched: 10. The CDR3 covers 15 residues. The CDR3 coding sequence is TGCGCCAGCAGCTCGGGACAGGCCCCAGGGGATGAGCAGTTCTTC. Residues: CASSSGQAPGDEQFF.

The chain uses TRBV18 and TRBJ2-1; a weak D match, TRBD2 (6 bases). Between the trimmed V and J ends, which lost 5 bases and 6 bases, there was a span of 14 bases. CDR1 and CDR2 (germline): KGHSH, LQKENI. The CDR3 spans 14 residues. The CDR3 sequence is CASSGTGSPNEQFF. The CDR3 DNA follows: TGTGCCAGCTCAGGGACCGGGAGTCCCAATGAGCAGTTCTTC.

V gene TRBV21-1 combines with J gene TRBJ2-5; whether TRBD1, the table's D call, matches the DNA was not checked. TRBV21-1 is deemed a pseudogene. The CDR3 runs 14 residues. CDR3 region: CASSERLRGETQYF. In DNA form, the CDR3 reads TGTGCCAGCAGCGAACGTCTACGGGGGGAGACCCAGTACTTC.

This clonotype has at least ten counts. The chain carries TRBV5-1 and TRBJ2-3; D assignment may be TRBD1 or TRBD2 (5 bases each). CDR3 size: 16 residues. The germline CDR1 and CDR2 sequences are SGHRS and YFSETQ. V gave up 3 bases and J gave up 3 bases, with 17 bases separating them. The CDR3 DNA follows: TGCGCCAGCAGCTCCCATGGTGGGGGTTGGACAGATACGCAGTATTTT. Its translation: CASSSHGGGWTDTQYF.

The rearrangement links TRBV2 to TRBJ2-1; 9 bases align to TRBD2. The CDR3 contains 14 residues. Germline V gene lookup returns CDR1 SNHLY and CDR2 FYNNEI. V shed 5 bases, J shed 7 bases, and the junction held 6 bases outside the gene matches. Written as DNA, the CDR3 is TGTGCCAGCAGTAGAAGACTAGCGGAGAATGAGCAGTTCTTC. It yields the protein CASSRRLAENEQFF.

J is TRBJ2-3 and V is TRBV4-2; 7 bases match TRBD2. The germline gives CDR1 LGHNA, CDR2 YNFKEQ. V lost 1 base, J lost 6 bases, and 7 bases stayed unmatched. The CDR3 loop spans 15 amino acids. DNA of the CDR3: TGTGCCAGCAGCCAAGGTTCGCGGGGAGGGGATACGCAGTATTTT. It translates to CASSQGSRGGDTQYF.

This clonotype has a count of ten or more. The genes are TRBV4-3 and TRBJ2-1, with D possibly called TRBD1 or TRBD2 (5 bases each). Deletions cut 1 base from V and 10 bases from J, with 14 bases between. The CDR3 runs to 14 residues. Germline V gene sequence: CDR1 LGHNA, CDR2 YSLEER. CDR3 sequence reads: CASSQVQVSGEQFF. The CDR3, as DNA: TGCGCCAGCAGCCAAGTACAGGTCTCGGGGGAGCAGTTCTTC.

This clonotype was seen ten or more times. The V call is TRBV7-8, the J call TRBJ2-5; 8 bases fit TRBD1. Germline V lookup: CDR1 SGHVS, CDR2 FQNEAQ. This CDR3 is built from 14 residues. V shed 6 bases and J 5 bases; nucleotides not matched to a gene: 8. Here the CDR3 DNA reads TGTGCCAGCAGGGGAATAACAGGGGGTGAGACCCAGTACTTC. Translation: CASRGITGGETQYF.

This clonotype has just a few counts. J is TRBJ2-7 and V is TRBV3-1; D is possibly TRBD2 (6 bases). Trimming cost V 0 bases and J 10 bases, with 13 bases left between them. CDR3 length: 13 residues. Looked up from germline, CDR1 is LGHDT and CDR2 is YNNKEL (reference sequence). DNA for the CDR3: TGTGCCAGCAGCCAAGACCCCCCGGGGGACCAGTACTTC. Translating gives CASSQDPPGDQYF.

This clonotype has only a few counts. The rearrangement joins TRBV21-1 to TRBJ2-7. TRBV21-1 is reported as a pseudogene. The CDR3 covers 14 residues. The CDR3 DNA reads TGTGCCAGCAGCAAAGCTGGTGCAGTCTACGAGCAGTACTTC. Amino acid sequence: CASSKAGAVYEQYF.

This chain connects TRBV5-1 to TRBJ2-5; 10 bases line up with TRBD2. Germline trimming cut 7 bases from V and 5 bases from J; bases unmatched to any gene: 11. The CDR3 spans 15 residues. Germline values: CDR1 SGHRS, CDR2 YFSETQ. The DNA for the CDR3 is TGCGCCAGCGGCACTAGCGGGGACCTATGGGAGACCCAGTACTTC. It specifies CASGTSGDLWETQYF.

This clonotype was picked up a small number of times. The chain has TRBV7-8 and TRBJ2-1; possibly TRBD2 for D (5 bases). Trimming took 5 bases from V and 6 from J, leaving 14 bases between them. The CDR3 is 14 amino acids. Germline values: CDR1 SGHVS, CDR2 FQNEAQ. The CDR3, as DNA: TGTGCCAGCAGCCCGTCCCGGGGAACCAATGAGCAGTTCTTC. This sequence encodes CASSPSRGTNEQFF.

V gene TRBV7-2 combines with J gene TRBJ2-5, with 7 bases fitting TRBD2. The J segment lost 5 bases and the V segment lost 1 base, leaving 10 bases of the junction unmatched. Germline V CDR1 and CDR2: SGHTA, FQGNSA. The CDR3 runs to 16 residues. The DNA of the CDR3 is TGTGCCAGCAGCTTAGATTCCGGACTAGTGTGGGAGACCCAGTACTTC. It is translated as CASSLDSGLVWETQYF.

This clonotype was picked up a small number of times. The CDR3 DNA is TGTGCCAGCAGCCAACTTCCCGATACGCAGTATTTT. Its protein product is CASSQLPDTQYF. The genes are TRBV3-1 and TRBJ2-3; no clear D gene. V was pared by 2 bases and J by 6 bases, with 6 bases between. Germline V CDR1 and CDR2: LGHDT, YNNKEL (reference sequence). This CDR3 is built from 12 residues.

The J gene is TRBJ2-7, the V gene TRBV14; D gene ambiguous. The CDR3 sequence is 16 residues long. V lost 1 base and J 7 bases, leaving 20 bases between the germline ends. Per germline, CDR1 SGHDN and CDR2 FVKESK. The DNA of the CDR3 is TGTGCCAGCAGCCAAGTCTCGGAGTGGCGAACGGAAGAGCAGTACTTC. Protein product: CASSQVSEWRTEEQYF.

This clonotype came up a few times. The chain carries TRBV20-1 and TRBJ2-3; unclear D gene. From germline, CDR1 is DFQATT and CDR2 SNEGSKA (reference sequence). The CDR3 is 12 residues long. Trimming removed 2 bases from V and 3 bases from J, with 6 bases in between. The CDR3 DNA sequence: TGCAGTGCTAGATGGGTTACAGATACGCAGTATTTT. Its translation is CSARWVTDTQYF.

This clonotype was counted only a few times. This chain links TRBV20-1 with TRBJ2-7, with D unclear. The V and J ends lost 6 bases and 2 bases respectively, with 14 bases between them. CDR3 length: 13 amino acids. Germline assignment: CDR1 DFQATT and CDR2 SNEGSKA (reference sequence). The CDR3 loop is CSASEGETYEQYF. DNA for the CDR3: TGCAGTGCAAGTGAAGGCGAGACCTACGAGCAGTACTTC.

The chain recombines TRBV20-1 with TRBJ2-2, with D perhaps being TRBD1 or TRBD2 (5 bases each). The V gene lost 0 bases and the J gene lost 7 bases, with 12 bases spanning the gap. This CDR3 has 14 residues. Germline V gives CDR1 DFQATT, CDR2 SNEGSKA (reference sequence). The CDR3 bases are TGCAGTGCTAGAGAAGGGACCGCACACGGGGAGCTGTTTTTT. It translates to CSAREGTAHGELFF.

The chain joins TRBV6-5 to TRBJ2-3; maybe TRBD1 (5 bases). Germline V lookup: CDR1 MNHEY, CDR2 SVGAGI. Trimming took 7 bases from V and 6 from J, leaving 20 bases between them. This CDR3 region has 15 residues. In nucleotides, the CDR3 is TGTGCCAGCAATTTCGACACAGGATATACCGATACGCAGTATTTT. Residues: CASNFDTGYTDTQYF.

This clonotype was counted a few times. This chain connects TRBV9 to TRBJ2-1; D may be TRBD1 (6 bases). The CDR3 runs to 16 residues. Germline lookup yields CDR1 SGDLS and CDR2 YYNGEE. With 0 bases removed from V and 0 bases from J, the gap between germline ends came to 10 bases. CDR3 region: CASSVAADSSYNEQFF. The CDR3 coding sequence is TGTGCCAGCAGCGTAGCGGCGGACAGCTCCTACAATGAGCAGTTCTTC.

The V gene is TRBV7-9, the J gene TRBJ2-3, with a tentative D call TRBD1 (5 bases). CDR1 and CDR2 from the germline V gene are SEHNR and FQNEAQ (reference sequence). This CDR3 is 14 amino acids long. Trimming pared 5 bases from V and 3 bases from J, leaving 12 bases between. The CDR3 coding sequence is TGTGCCAGCAGCCAAAGTCAGGGAACAGATACGCAGTATTTT. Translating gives CASSQSQGTDTQYF.

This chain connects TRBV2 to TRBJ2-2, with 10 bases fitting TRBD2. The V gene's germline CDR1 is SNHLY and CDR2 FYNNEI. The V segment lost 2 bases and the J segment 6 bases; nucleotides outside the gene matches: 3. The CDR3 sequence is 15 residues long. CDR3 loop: CASSETSGASGELFF. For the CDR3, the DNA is TGTGCCAGCAGTGAAACTAGCGGGGCGTCCGGGGAGCTGTTTTTT.

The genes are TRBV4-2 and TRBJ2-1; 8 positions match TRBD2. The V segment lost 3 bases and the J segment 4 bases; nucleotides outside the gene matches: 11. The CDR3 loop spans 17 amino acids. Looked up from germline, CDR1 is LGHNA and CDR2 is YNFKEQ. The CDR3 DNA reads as TGTGCCAGCAGCCACCGGGGGGGCGGGAAGCCTTACAATGAGCAGTTCTTC. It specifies CASSHRGGGKPYNEQFF.

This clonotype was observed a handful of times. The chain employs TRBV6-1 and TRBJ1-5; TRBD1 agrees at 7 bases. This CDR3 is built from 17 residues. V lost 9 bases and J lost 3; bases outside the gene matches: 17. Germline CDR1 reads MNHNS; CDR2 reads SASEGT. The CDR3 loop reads CARGARQGEDNNQPQHF. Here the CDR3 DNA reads TGTGCCAGGGGAGCCCGACAGGGAGAAGATAACAATCAGCCCCAGCATTTT.